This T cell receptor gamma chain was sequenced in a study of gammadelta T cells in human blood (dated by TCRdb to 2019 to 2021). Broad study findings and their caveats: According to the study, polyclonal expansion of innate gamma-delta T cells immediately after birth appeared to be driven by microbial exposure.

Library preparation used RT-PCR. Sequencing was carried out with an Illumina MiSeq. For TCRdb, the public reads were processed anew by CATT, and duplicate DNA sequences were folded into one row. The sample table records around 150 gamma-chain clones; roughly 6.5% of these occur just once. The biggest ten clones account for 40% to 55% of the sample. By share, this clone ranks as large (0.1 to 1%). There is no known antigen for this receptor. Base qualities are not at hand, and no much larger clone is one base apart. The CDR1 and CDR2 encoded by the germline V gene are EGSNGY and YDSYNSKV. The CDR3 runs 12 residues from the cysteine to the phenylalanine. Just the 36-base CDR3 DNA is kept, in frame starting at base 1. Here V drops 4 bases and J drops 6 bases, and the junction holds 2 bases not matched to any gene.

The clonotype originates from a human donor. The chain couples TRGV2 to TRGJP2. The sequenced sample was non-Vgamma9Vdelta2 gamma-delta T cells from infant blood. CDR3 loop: CATWERDWIKTF. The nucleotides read TGTGCCACCTGGGAGCGTGATTGGATCAAGACGTTT.